Described below is a single TCR beta chain sequence and its context. This specimen belongs to a study of identical twins. Germline V gene sequence: CDR1 SEHNR, CDR2 FQNEAQ (reference sequence). The CDR3 totals 12 residues. Trimming removed 3 bases from V and 11 bases from J, with 12 bases in between. One entry per CDR3 protein results from TCRdb running MiXCR on the 5' RACE reads. The profile shows 450,000 to 600,000 distinct CDR3 sequences, around 24% of them singletons. These data were also reused for a study on yellow fever vaccine responses in identical twins.

This chain uses TRBV7-9 with TRBJ2-3; D possibly uses TRBD1 or TRBD2 (6 bases each). Sequenced input: CD4+ T cells sorted from blood. This clonotype originated in a woman aged 18-30 years in good health. The CDR3 loop is CASSFEGGQQYF. The CDR3 DNA reads TGTGCCAGCAGCTTTGAGGGGGGACAGCAGTATTTT. Using reference TRBV7-9 and TRBJ2-3 for the parts outside the CDR3, the full variable domain is DTGVSQNPRHKITKRGQNVTFRCDPISEHNRLYWYRQTLGQGPEFLTYFQNEAQLEKSRLLSDRFSAERPKGSFSTLEIQRTEQGDSAMYLCASSFEGGQQYFGPGTRLTVL.